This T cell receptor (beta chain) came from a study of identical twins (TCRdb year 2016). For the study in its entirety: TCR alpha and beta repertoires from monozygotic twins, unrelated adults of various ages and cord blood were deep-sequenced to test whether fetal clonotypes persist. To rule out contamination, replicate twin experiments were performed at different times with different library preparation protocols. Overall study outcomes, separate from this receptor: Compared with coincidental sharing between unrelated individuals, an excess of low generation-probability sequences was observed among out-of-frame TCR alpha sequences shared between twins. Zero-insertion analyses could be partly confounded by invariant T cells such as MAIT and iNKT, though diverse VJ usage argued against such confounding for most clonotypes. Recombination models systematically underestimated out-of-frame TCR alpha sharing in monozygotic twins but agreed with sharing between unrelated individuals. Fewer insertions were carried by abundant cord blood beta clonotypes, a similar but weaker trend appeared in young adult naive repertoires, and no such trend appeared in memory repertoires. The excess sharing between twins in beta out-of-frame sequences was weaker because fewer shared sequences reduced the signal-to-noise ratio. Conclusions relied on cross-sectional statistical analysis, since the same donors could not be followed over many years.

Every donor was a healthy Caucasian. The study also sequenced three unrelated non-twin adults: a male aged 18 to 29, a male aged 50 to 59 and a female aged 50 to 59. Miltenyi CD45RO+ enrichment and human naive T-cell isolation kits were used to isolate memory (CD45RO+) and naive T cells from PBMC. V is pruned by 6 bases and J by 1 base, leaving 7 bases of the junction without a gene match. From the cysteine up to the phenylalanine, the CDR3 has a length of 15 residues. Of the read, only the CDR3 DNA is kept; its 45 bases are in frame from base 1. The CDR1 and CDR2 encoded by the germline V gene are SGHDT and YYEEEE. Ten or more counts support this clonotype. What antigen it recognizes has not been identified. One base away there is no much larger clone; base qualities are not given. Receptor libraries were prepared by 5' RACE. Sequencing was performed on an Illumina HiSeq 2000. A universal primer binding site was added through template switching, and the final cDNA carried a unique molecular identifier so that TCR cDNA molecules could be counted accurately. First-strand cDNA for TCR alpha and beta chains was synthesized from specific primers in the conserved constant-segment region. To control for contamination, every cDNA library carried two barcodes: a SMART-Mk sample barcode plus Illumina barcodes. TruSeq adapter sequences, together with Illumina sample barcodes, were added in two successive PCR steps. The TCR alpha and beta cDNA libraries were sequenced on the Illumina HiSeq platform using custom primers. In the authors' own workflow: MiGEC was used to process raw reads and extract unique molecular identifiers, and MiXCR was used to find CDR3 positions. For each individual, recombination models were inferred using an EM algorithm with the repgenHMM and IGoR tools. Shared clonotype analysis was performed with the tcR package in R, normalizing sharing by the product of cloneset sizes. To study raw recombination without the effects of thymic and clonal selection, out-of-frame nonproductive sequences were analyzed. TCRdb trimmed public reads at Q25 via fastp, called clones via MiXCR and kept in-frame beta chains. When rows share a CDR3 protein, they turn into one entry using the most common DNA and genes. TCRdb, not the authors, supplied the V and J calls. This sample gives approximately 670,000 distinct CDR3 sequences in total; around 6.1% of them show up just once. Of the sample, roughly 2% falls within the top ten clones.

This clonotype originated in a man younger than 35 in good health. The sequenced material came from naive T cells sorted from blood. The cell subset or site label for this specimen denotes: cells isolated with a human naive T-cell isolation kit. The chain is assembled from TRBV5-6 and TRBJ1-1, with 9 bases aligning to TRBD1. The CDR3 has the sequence CASNWGQGTNTEAFF. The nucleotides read TGTGCCAGCAATTGGGGACAGGGAACGAACACTGAAGCTTTCTTT.